Listed below are T cell receptor beta chains from one sample, sequenced in a study of blood T cell repertoires in COVID-19. Using immunoSEQ multiplex PCR, the repertoire was profiled, and TCRdb retains in-frame clones only, with some absent. The repertoire holds approximately 130,000 clones, with around 86% as singletons. The material sequenced was peripheral blood. All receptors come from a woman in her 50s who had recovered from COVID-19. Each CDR3 is given without its conserved first and last residue. Some rows have no size entry. The others give once, few or many, or a class for an expanded clone.

size | J | V | CDR3
NA | TRBJ2-7 | TRBV5-1 | ASSLAPGISYEQY
once | TRBJ2-3 | TRBV5-1 | ASSLLPRTGTQTDTQY
NA | TRBJ1-1 | TRBV19 | ASSMRSGQGRNTEAF
NA | TRBJ1-2 | TRBV13 | ASSLKAGGVT
once | TRBJ2-3 | TRBV30 | AWSSSGRAKVTDTQY
NA | TRBJ2-5 | TRBV11-3 | ASSLVEEQETQY
NA | TRBJ2-1 | TRBV5-1 | ASRESYNEQF
few | TRBJ1-1 | TRBV6-5 | ASRRDSLNTEAF
NA | TRBJ1-5 | TRBV5-1 | ASSATGNQPQH
NA | TRBJ2-1 | TRBV12-5 | ASGLDPDYSNEQF
NA | TRBJ1-5 | TRBV19 | ASRRTGGRDQPQH
few | TRBJ2-1 | TRBV4-1 | ASSHPLGLGEQF
once | TRBJ1-2 | TRBV5-4 | ASSLGTHRSSGYT
NA | TRBJ2-1 | TRBV7-9 | ASRRLNEQF
NA | TRBJ2-2 | TRBV5-4 | ASSLPLAGPTGELF
NA | TRBJ2-1 | TRBV2 | ASSDPSSALPL
NA | TRBJ2-3 | TRBV20-1 | SASRDTQY
NA | TRBJ2-6 | TRBV6-5 | ASSYLSGAGANVLT
NA | TRBJ2-1 | TRBV29-1 | SVEGGTVEQF
once | TRBJ2-4 | TRBV5-5 | ASRGTGGRGDIQY
NA | TRBJ2-5 | TRBV27 | ASSSRETQY
NA | TRBJ2-3 | TRBV9 | ASSVGTSGTDTQY
NA | TRBJ1-2 | TRBV5-6 | ASSTSTGVYT
NA | TRBJ2-5 | TRBV7-2 | ASSLGVLAGAQETQY
once | TRBJ1-4 | TRBV5-1 | ASSTGTAATNEKLF
NA | TRBJ1-2 | TRBV7-2 | ASSLAAGYGYT
NA | TRBJ1-1 | TRBV18 | ASSPVGPPGGTEAF
NA | TRBJ2-7 | TRBV2 | ASRPGTSHGRWQY
once | TRBJ2-5 | TRBV7-8 | ASSLVATGDRETQY
NA | TRBJ1-6 | TRBV18 | ASSPLQGQTSPLH
NA | TRBJ1-2 | TRBV11-2 | ASSMGPGTGAQANYGYT
NA | TRBJ2-7 | TRBV9 | ASSVDDSPYEQY
NA | TRBJ2-6 | TRBV7-2 | ASSLGLLKSSGANVLT
once | TRBJ2-7 | TRBV20-1 | SASRGQYSYEQY
once | TRBJ2-3 | TRBV30 | AWTYAGGLSDTQY
NA | TRBJ2-1 | TRBV2 | ASTYETISYNEQF
once | TRBJ1-5 | TRBV3-1/TRBV3-2 | ASSQGPGQGVIKPQH
NA | TRBJ2-2 | TRBV20-1 | SAVLNGELF
NA | TRBJ1-3 | TRBV18 | ASSPADAGTAIY
once | TRBJ1-2 | TRBV3-1/TRBV3-2 | ASSQASFYGYT
NA | TRBJ1-1 | TRBV20-1 | SAMGVTEAF
NA | TRBJ2-1 | TRBV9 | ASSERRVRSGQF
NA | TRBJ1-1 | TRBV29-1 | SVYADRGNTEAF
once | TRBJ1-3 | TRBV6-5 | ASWGPSSGNTIY
NA | TRBJ1-2 | TRBV6-5 | ASSSLHRARDYGYT
NA | TRBJ2-6 | TRBV4-1 | ASSVGTGPSGANVLT
NA | TRBJ1-1 | TRBV7-8 | ASSGGAYTEAF
medium-sized | TRBJ1-1 | TRBV29-1 | SVVTPGTEAF
NA | TRBJ1-4 | TRBV5-1 | ASSLTGETTNEKLF
NA | TRBJ1-4 | TRBV5-6 | ASSLVGTGIVGREKLF
few | TRBJ1-4 | TRBV6-5 | ASSYRRPATNEKLF
NA | TRBJ1-4 | TRBV5-8 | ASSIGTGGLTNEKLF
NA | TRBJ2-2 | TRBV27 | ASRVAGGNTGELF
few | TRBJ2-1 | TRBV10-2 | ASSDWVVRGNEQF
many | TRBJ1-1 | TRBV29-1 | SVDMGSIAEAF
NA | TRBJ1-1 | TRBV28 | ASRRLVRGYTEAF
few | TRBJ1-5 | TRBV7-2 | ASSVDANPGQPQH
few | TRBJ2-1 | TRBV9 | ASSVGPSSDNEQF
NA | TRBJ2-3 | TRBV9 | ASSGSEQTAVLSTDTQY